A selection of T cell receptor beta chains follows, all from one sample in a study of blood T cell repertoires in COVID-19. The table came from immunoSEQ multiplex PCR; TCRdb's copy has only in-frame clones and leaves some out. In the table there are around 53,000 clones, 85% to 90% of which are singletons. The sequencing input was peripheral blood. Receptor source: a woman between 55 and 75 years old with COVID-19, enrolled during active disease. Both conserved end residues are part of each CDR3. Each record gives: clone size, V gene, J gene, D gene, CDR3 protein, CDR3 DNA. A D gene is named only where the DNA matches it firmly. Clone size, where shown, is once, few, many, or a class for clones that have expanded.

>-|TRBV14|TRBJ2-7|TRBD2
CASSQGLAGVYEQYF
TGTGCCAGCAGCCAAGGTCTAGCGGGGGTCTACGAGCAGTACTTC
>-|TRBV12-3/TRBV12-4|TRBJ2-5|TRBD1
CASSFWDRETQYF
TGTGCCAGCAGTTTTTGGGACAGGGAGACCCAGTACTTC
>-|TRBV5-1|TRBJ1-6|-
CASNSDGRGSSYNSPLHF
TGCGCCAGCAATTCCGACGGCAGGGGTAGCTCCTATAATTCACCCCTCCACTTT
>-|TRBV7-2|TRBJ1-6|-
CASSLFGGGSYNSPLHF
TGTGCCAGCAGCTTATTTGGGGGCGGCTCCTATAATTCACCCCTCCACTTT
>once|TRBV7-6|TRBJ1-1|TRBD1
CASSRRTGALNTEAFF
TGTGCCAGCAGCCGCCGGACAGGGGCTTTGAACACTGAAGCTTTCTTT
>-|TRBV30|TRBJ2-3|-
CAWRGDNTDTQYF
TGTGCCTGGAGGGGAGACAACACAGATACGCAGTATTTT
>-|TRBV19|TRBJ2-1|TRBD2
CASTGLAGGPHHEQFF
TGTGCCAGCACGGGACTAGCGGGAGGGCCCCATCATGAGCAGTTCTTC
>-|TRBV5-1|TRBJ2-1|TRBD2
CASSVPGGPSNEQFF
TGCGCCAGCAGCGTACCGGGAGGGCCTAGTAATGAGCAGTTCTTC
>-|TRBV7-8|TRBJ2-2|-
CASSLAQGLAGELFF
TGTGCCAGCAGCTTAGCACAGGGTCTCGCCGGGGAGCTGTTTTTT
>-|TRBV2|TRBJ2-1|TRBD1
CASSDSGGSYNEQFF
TGTGCCAGCAGTGACTCAGGGGGCTCCTACAATGAGCAGTTCTTC
>once|TRBV19|TRBJ1-5|-
CASSIGANRASVQPQHF
TGTGCCAGTAGCATTGGGGCCAACCGGGCTTCGGTTCAGCCCCAGCATTTT
>-|TRBV7-8|TRBJ1-6|-
CANSLLGGWDNSPLHF
TGTGCCAACAGCTTACTTGGGGGCTGGGATAATTCACCCCTCCACTTT
>-|TRBV29-1|TRBJ2-7|-
CSVEEGSGAYEQYF
TGCAGCGTTGAAGAAGGGTCTGGGGCGTACGAGCAGTACTTC
>-|TRBV27|TRBJ2-5|-
CASSLTVRGTQYF
TGTGCCAGCAGTCTTACGGTTCGAGGGACCCAGTACTTC
>-|TRBV6-6|TRBJ1-3|-
CASSINRNSGNTIYF
TGTGCCAGCAGTATTAACAGGAACTCTGGAAACACCATATATTTT
>-|TRBV2|TRBJ2-5|-
CASSERQTQETQYF
TGTGCCAGCAGTGAACGACAGACCCAAGAGACCCAGTACTTC
>-|TRBV30|TRBJ2-3|TRBD2
CAWSRISGTPDTQYF
TGTGCCTGGAGTCGTATTAGCGGGACCCCAGATACGCAGTATTTT
>-|TRBV15|TRBJ2-1|TRBD2
CATSHSSGSYEQFF
TGTGCCACCAGCCATTCTAGCGGGAGCTATGAGCAGTTCTTC
>-|TRBV29-1|TRBJ1-1|TRBD1
CSIKQGPGTEAFF
TGCAGCATTAAACAGGGGCCGGGTACTGAAGCTTTCTTT
>-|TRBV6-5|TRBJ1-2|-
CASSWSAGGYGYTF
TGTGCCAGCAGTTGGTCCGCGGGTGGGTATGGCTACACCTTC
>-|TRBV29-1|TRBJ2-1|-
CSVVLNEQFF
TGCAGCGTTGTCTTAAATGAGCAGTTCTTC
>-|TRBV10-3|TRBJ1-5|-
CAISTSGTSSNQPQHF
TGTGCCATCAGCACCTCCGGGACATCAAGCAATCAGCCCCAGCATTTT
>-|TRBV7-2|TRBJ2-1|-
CASSLAEDNYNEQFF
TGTGCCAGCAGCTTAGCTGAGGACAACTACAATGAGCAGTTCTTC
>few|TRBV3-1/TRBV3-2|TRBJ1-6|TRBD1
CASSQVGGDNSPLHF
TGTGCCAGCAGCCAAGTAGGGGGCGATAATTCACCCCTCCACTTT
>-|TRBV15|TRBJ2-7|-
CATSRGGLPTGEQYF
TGTGCCACCAGCAGGGGCGGGCTCCCGACGGGGGAGCAGTACTTC
>once|TRBV5-4|TRBJ2-5|TRBD2
CASSLGLAGVLETQYF
TGTGCCAGCAGCCTGGGACTAGCGGGAGTCCTAGAGACCCAGTACTTC
>-|TRBV9|TRBJ2-5|-
CASSGGLGTQNQETQYF
TGTGCCAGCAGCGGGGGATTGGGGACTCAGAACCAAGAGACCCAGTACTTC
>once|TRBV5-6|TRBJ2-7|-
CASSSGGTRTYEQYF
TGTGCCAGCAGCTCCGGCGGGACTCGGACCTACGAGCAGTACTTC
>once|TRBV6-6|TRBJ1-1|TRBD1
CASSRGQGLYTEAFF
TGTGCCAGCAGTAGAGGACAGGGATTGTACACTGAAGCTTTCTTT
>once|TRBV6-6|TRBJ1-2|TRBD1
CASSYFGQGYGYTF
TGTGCCAGCAGTTACTTCGGACAGGGCTATGGCTACACCTTC
>-|TRBV28|TRBJ2-2|TRBD2
CASSFAGEGTGELFF
TGTGCCAGCAGTTTTGCGGGGGAAGGTACCGGGGAGCTGTTTTTT
>once|TRBV5-1|TRBJ2-1|-
CASSSGPREPYNEQFF
TGCGCCAGCAGCTCCGGTCCCCGGGAACCGTACAATGAGCAGTTCTTC
>-|TRBV3-1/TRBV3-2|TRBJ2-2|-
CASSLRVNTGELFF
TGTGCCAGCAGCCTTCGGGTGAACACCGGGGAGCTGTTTTTT
>-|TRBV9|TRBJ1-5|-
CASSDPGLGRIQPQHF
TGTGCCAGCAGCGATCCTGGACTGGGCCGAATTCAGCCCCAGCATTTT
>-|TRBV12-3/TRBV12-4|TRBJ2-2|-
CASMQTNTGELFF
TGTGCCAGCATGCAGACGAACACCGGGGAGCTGTTTTTT
>-|TRBV30|TRBJ2-7|TRBD2
CALYNGGSSYEQYF
TGTGCCTTGTACAACGGGGGGTCCTCCTACGAGCAGTACTTC
>once|TRBV15|TRBJ1-5|-
CATSPPAVGARAQHF
TGTGCCACCAGCCCCCCGGCGGTGGGGGCGAGAGCCCAGCATTTT
>-|TRBV15|TRBJ1-5|TRBD1
CATRTGSRGADQPQHF
TGTGCCACCAGGACAGGATCCAGGGGGGCGGATCAGCCCCAGCATTTT
>-|TRBV7-8|TRBJ2-3|-
CASSAGSGYDTQYF
TGTGCCAGCAGCGCCGGTTCGGGTTATGATACGCAGTATTTT
>-|TRBV10-2|TRBJ2-1|TRBD2
CASRLAGVPEQFF
TGCGCCAGCAGATTAGCGGGAGTGCCTGAGCAGTTCTTC
>-|TRBV11-2|TRBJ2-7|-
CASSLGTYPTF
TGTGCCAGCAGCTTAGGGACTTATCCTACCTTC